The clone carrying this T cell receptor (beta chain) was counted at least ten times. This sample was included in a study of T cells in Graves' hyperthyroidism and ophthalmopathy. This CDR3 has 11 amino acids. CDR1 is MNHNS, CDR2 SASEGT, per germline. Germline trimming cut 5 bases from V and 8 bases from J; bases unmatched to any gene: 1. Using RNA transcripts as the source, TCR beta CDR3 regions were amplified. TCR CDR3 underwent first-round RT-PCR with the HTBI primer set. TCRdb reprocessed the multiplex PCR reads with MiXCR, giving one entry per CDR3 protein. The data hold 250,000 to 350,000 distinct CDR3 sequences, with 15% to 20% observed a single time.

V usage is TRBV6-1 and J usage is TRBJ1-2, with 8 nucleotides matching TRBD1. The sequenced material came from blood. This TCR was sampled from a man aged 30-40 years with Graves' hyperthyroidism. The chain's CDR3 is CASSSGGGYTF. The CDR3 DNA follows: TGTGCCAGCAGTTCAGGGGGCGGCTACACCTTC.